The 9 T cell receptor beta chains listed next were all sequenced from one sample in a study of T-cell reconstitution after alpha-beta-depleted transplantation in children. Preparation of the TCRbeta library involved a method that used unique molecular identifiers. TCRdb ran MiXCR on the PCR reads and lists one entry per CDR3 protein. The sample holds 700,000 to 950,000 distinct CDR3 sequences; roughly 16% are singletons and the top ten take roughly 5%. Source: PBMCs, mostly from graft donor cells, taken 360 days after TCRalphabeta/CD19-depleted stem cell transplant. The receptors originated from a male patient younger than 18 who had a stem cell transplant for acute lymphoblastic leukemia, so the T cells may come from the graft donor.

DNA for the CDR3: TGTGCCAGCAGTCGCGGTTTAGGATCCTATGGCTACACCTTC. Protein sequence: CASSRGLGSYGYTF. This chain links TRBV9 with TRBJ1-2; D unresolved. Germline V gene data show CDR1 as SGDLS and CDR2 as YYNGEE. This CDR3 region has 14 residues. The V gene lost 5 bases and the J gene lost 4 bases, with 15 bases spanning the gap.

This chain links TRBV4-1 with TRBJ2-7; D not resolved. Trimming pared 4 bases from V and 0 bases from J, leaving 16 bases between. The germline CDR1 and CDR2 sequences are MGHRA and YSYEKL. The CDR3 length is 16 residues. The CDR3, as DNA: TGCGCCAGCAGCCTTTTCGGCTTCGTAAGCTCCTACGAGCAGTACTTC. It encodes CASSLFGFVSSYEQYF.

This clonotype has more than one count but fewer than ten. The chain's CDR3 is CASSYQGKGGNEQFF. CDR3 coding DNA: TGTGCCAGCAGTTACCAGGGAAAGGGTGGCAATGAGCAGTTCTTC. The V gene is TRBV6-5, the J gene TRBJ2-1; D may be TRBD1 (5 bases). The CDR3 consists of 15 residues. Germline-derived CDR1 and CDR2 are MNHEY and SVGAGI. V dropped 2 bases and J dropped 6 bases, with 14 bases sitting between them.

The chain combines TRBV10-2 with TRBJ2-7; 7 bases agree with TRBD1. Trimming removed 5 bases from V and 4 bases from J; junction bases left unmatched: 11. The CDR3 runs 15 residues. Germline V gene lookup returns CDR1 WSHSY and CDR2 SAAADI. In DNA form, the CDR3 reads TGCGCCAGCAGTACCCTGGCAGGGGGAAGGTACGAGCAGTACTTC. As protein: CASSTLAGGRYEQYF.

The genes are TRBV9 and TRBJ2-1, with D perhaps TRBD2 (6 bases). In germline, CDR1 is SGDLS, CDR2 YYNGEE. The V and J ends lost 2 bases and 8 bases respectively, with 14 bases between them. This CDR3 is built from 14 residues. CDR3 bases: TGTGCCAGCAGCGTTGGGGGGAGAGCCGATGAGCAGTTCTTC. It is translated as CASSVGGRADEQFF.

This clonotype was seen many times. The chain couples TRBV7-6 to TRBJ2-1; D remains unclear. This CDR3 is built from 14 residues. The ends were cut back, 2 bases at V and 1 base at J, with 6 bases in the middle. Germline CDR1 is SGHVS and CDR2 is FNYEAQ. CDR3 loop: CASSLYGSYNEQFF. The CDR3 DNA sequence: TGTGCCAGCAGCTTATACGGATCCTACAATGAGCAGTTCTTC.

This clonotype was counted between two and nine times. The V and J genes are TRBV15 and TRBJ2-1; 8 nucleotides match TRBD2. This CDR3 spans 17 amino acids. Germline-derived CDR1 and CDR2 are LNHNV and YYDKDF (reference sequence). The ends lost 8 bases at V and 2 bases at J; junction bases unmatched: 14. The DNA of the CDR3 is TGTGCCACCCGTACTAGCGGCCCAGCGAGGGCCTACAATGAGCAGTTCTTC. This translates into CATRTSGPARAYNEQFF.

Ten or more counts support this clonotype. This chain uses TRBV12-3 or TRBV12-4 with TRBJ2-1; TRBD1 agrees at 9 bases. CDR3 length: 15 amino acids. V was clipped by 3 bases and J by 7 bases; unmatched bases: 7. This CDR3 is CASSFYRGLFNEQFF. The CDR3 DNA follows: TGTGCCAGCAGTTTTTACAGGGGGCTCTTTAATGAGCAGTTCTTC.

This clonotype was picked up a small number of times. The chain couples TRBV6-1 to TRBJ2-2; the D is unclear. The germline gives CDR1 MNHNS, CDR2 SASEGT. The CDR3 extends over 15 amino acids. V was trimmed by 7 bases and J by 6 bases, leaving 18 bases between them. CDR3 residues: CASTADLGWAGELFF. For the CDR3, the DNA is TGTGCCAGCACCGCCGATCTAGGTTGGGCCGGGGAGCTGTTTTTT.